These T cell receptor beta chains were read from a single sample in a study of cytomegalovirus exposure and HLA in healthy donors. Sequenced by immunoSEQ multiplex PCR; TCRdb stores in-frame clones only, minus some. This table has about 160,000 clones, 65% to 80% appearing once. Input material: PBMCs. These receptors all come from a man aged 40-55 years in good health and CMV-seronegative. CDR3s include the opening cysteine and the closing phenylalanine or tryptophan. A D gene is named only where the DNA matches it firmly. Clone size is stated in some rows and not others, as once, few, many or a class when expanded.

.,.,TRBV5-6,TRBJ2-7,TGTGCCAGCAGCTTGAGCCTAGCTGTTTTCTACGAGCAGTACTTC,CASSLSLAVFYEQYF
.,.,TRBV6-1,TRBJ2-7,TGTGCCACCCAGAACCCAGGGGTCGACGAGCAGTACTTC,CATQNPGVDEQYF
TRBD2,.,TRBV2,TRBJ2-7,TGTGCCAGCAGTAGAGCGGGGGGCCTCTCCTACGAGCAGTACTTC,CASSRAGGLSYEQYF
TRBD2,few,TRBV6-6,TRBJ2-7,TGTGCCAGCAGAGCCTCAAGCGGGAGTTCCTACGAGCAGTACTTC,CASRASSGSSYEQYF
TRBD1,.,TRBV5-5,TRBJ2-7,TGTGCCAGCAGCTTCCGCCCTCCGGGACAGGGGGCCTCCTACGAGCAGTACTTC,CASSFRPPGQGASYEQYF
.,.,TRBV20-1,TRBJ1-2,TGCAGTGCTTGGGCCTATGGCTACACCTTC,CSAWAYGYTF
.,.,TRBV18,TRBJ2-1,TGTGCCAGCTCACCACAGGGGGTAGGGAATGAGCAGTTCTTC,CASSPQGVGNEQFF
.,.,TRBV19,TRBJ1-2,TGTGCCAGTAGTCCCCGGGGGGGGCCCTATGGCTACACCTTC,CASSPRGGPYGYTF
.,.,TRBV5-1,TRBJ2-3,TGCGCCAGCAGCTTGGTCGAGGATAGCACAGATACGCAGTATTTT,CASSLVEDSTDTQYF
.,.,TRBV28,TRBJ2-7,TGTGCCAGCAGTTTATCCCACTACGAGCAGTACTTC,CASSLSHYEQYF
.,.,TRBV4-3,TRBJ2-7,TGCGCCAGCAGCCAAGACAGGGTCGGCGAGCAGTACTTC,CASSQDRVGEQYF
.,.,TRBV15,TRBJ2-7,TGTGCCACCAGCAGAGATCAGGCGAGCAACGAGCAGTACTTC,CATSRDQASNEQYF
TRBD1,once,TRBV29-1,TRBJ2-5,TGCAGCGTTGTTTCCCCCTTTGGGACAGAGGATCTAAAAGAGACCCAGTACTTC,CSVVSPFGTEDLKETQYF
TRBD1,few,TRBV2,TRBJ2-7,TGTGCCAGCACCCCAGGACAGGTCTACGAGCAGTACTTC,CASTPGQVYEQYF
.,.,TRBV7-2,TRBJ1-2,TGTGCCAGCAGCCCCAACGGAGTGGGTAGTGGCTATGGCTACACCTTC,CASSPNGVGSGYGYTF
.,.,TRBV5-6,TRBJ2-1,TGTGCCAGCAGCTTGGATTCCAGCGAATCCTACAATGAGCAGTTCTTC,CASSLDSSESYNEQFF
TRBD2,.,TRBV7-9,TRBJ2-7,TGTTCCAGCAGCTCACGACTAGCGGGAGGACCTCTCGTCTACGAGCAGTACTTC,CSSSSRLAGGPLVYEQYF
TRBD1,few,TRBV6-4,TRBJ2-6,TGTGCCAGCAGCCTAACGACAGGGTCTGGGGCCAACGGCCTGACTTTC,CASSLTTGSGANGLTF
TRBD2,.,TRBV6-4,TRBJ2-3,TGTGCCAGCAGCCCTGGCGGGAGGGCTCTCTTTAGCACAGATACGCAGTATTTT,CASSPGGRALFSTDTQYF
TRBD2,few,TRBV7-8,TRBJ2-3,TGTGCCAGCAGCCCCCTGGCGGGAGGGCCGACAGATACGCAGTATTTT,CASSPLAGGPTDTQYF
TRBD1,.,TRBV5-1,TRBJ1-4,TGCGCCAGCAGCTGGAGTGGGGACAGCTATGAAAAACTGTTTTTT,CASSWSGDSYEKLFF
TRBD2,.,TRBV27,TRBJ2-1,TGTGCCAGCAGTTTATCAGCGGGAGTTACTGATGAGCAGTTCTTC,CASSLSAGVTDEQFF
TRBD1,.,TRBV19,TRBJ1-4,TGTGCCAGTAACCCGGGACAGCTAAATGAAAAACTGTTTTTT,CASNPGQLNEKLFF
.,.,TRBV6-1,TRBJ2-7,TGTGCCAGCAGTACCCAACGCGGTGGTTTCTACGAGCAGTACTTC,CASSTQRGGFYEQYF
.,.,TRBV6-6,TRBJ1-2,TGTGCCAGCAGTTTAGCCCGCCCGGTGACTAACTATGGCTACACCTTC,CASSLARPVTNYGYTF
TRBD2,few,TRBV6-5,TRBJ2-1,TGTGCCAGCAGTGGGACTAGCGGGACCTCGGGGCAGTTCTTC,CASSGTSGTSGQFF
TRBD2,.,TRBV7-2,TRBJ2-3,TGTGCCAGCAGCTTCGGACTAGCGACAGATACGCAGTATTTT,CASSFGLATDTQYF
.,.,TRBV28,TRBJ2-7,TGTGCCAGCGTCGACGTCGGAGACTACTACGAGCAGTACTTC,CASVDVGDYYEQYF
.,.,TRBV10-3,TRBJ2-7,TGTGCCATCACCGGGGGACAGCCCTACGAGCAGTACTTC,CAITGGQPYEQYF
.,.,TRBV28,TRBJ2-1,TGTGCCAGCAGTCTAAGGGAGCCCCGTGTTAGCAATGAGCAGTTCTTC,CASSLREPRVSNEQFF